These 25 T cell receptor beta chains came from one sample sequenced in a study of T cells expressing NK-cell markers. TCRdb re-analyzed the 5' RACE reads; it lists each CDR3 protein once, without DNA. In all, the sample yields approximately 440,000 distinct CDR3 sequences. Sequenced: blood T cells: a sorted CD56 or NKG2C T cell subset, CD4+ or CD8+ T cells, or bulk PBMC T cells (not recorded which). Receptor source: a woman between 45 and 65 years old in good health.

This rearrangement joins TRBV9 to TRBJ2-1; TCRdb's assignment of TRBD1 cannot be checked, as there is no DNA. The CDR3 is 16 amino acids. CDR1 and CDR2 from the germline V gene are SGDLS and YYNGEE. The CDR3 is CASSPRTGNSYNEQFF.

The rearrangement links TRBV28 to TRBJ2-3. The CDR3 totals 14 residues. Germline V gives CDR1 MDHEN, CDR2 SYDVKM. The chain's CDR3 is CASNIGASTDTQYF.

The chain recombines TRBV4-1 with TRBJ2-1; TCRdb lists TRBD1, though no DNA is available to test this call. This CDR3 is 14 amino acids long. Germline V gives CDR1 MGHRA, CDR2 YSYEKL. The CDR3 here is CASSHDRVWHEQFF.

The CDR3 sequence is CASSPTIVGTEAFF. The chain is built from TRBV14 and TRBJ1-1. There are 14 residues in the CDR3. The germline CDR1 and CDR2 sequences are SGHDN and FVKESK.

The V call is TRBV5-1, the J call TRBJ2-1; there is no DNA to check the TCRdb D call of TRBD2. The CDR3 sequence is 15 residues long. Germline-derived CDR1 and CDR2 are SGHRS and YFSETQ. The CDR3 sequence is CASSLGSGIAGEQFF.

V is TRBV7-8 and J is TRBJ2-2; TCRdb designates TRBD1, a call that cannot be tested without DNA. The V gene's germline CDR1 is SGHVS and CDR2 FQNEAQ. The length of the CDR3 is 18 residues. CDR3 loop: CASSLGIVRQGVTGELFF.

This chain joins TRBV6-6 and TRBJ1-2; the TCRdb D gene call, TRBD1, has no DNA to confirm it. This CDR3 comprises 13 residues. CDR1 is MNHNY, CDR2 SVGAGI, per germline (reference sequence). The CDR3 loop is CASSLTRVHGYTF.

The chain is built from TRBV25-1 and TRBJ1-1. The CDR3 consists of 15 residues. CDR1 MGHDK and CDR2 SYGVNS come from the germline V gene. This CDR3 reads CASSEGERLNTEAFF.

This chain connects TRBV5-5 to TRBJ1-5; TCRdb indicates TRBD1, and absent DNA this call remains unverified. CDR3 size: 15 residues. Germline V gene sequence: CDR1 SGHKS, CDR2 YYEKEE (reference sequence). The CDR3 protein is CASSLTGVVNQPQHF.

The chain has TRBV5-1 and TRBJ2-6; TCRdb proposes TRBD1, but this gene call is untestable without DNA. Germline CDR1 and CDR2: SGHRS and YFSETQ. The CDR3 runs 18 residues. Here the CDR3 reads CASSSLTGSYSGANVLTF.

The V and J genes are TRBV20-1 and TRBJ2-3; the TCRdb call, TRBD1, lacks DNA for checking. The CDR3 length is 15 residues. Looked up from germline, CDR1 is DFQATT and CDR2 is SNEGSKA (reference sequence). The CDR3 protein is CSARAPGTTLDTQYF.

The rearrangement uses TRBV4-1 and TRBJ2-2. Germline V gene lookup returns CDR1 MGHRA and CDR2 YSYEKL. The CDR3 has 17 residues. CDR3 residues: CASSPRTAVVHTGELFF.

The V gene is TRBV4-1, the J gene TRBJ2-3. The germline gives CDR1 MGHRA, CDR2 YSYEKL. The CDR3 is 15 amino acids. CDR3: CASSQDGYGLDTQYF.

The chain recombines TRBV10-2 with TRBJ1-5; TCRdb lists TRBD1, though no DNA is available to test this call. This CDR3 has 13 amino acids. Germline CDR1 and CDR2: WSHSY and SAAADI. CDR3 sequence reads: CASLTGGYQPQHF.

This chain uses TRBV11-2 with TRBJ2-3. CDR1 and CDR2 (germline): SGHAT, FQNNGV. This CDR3 has 11 amino acids. CDR3 sequence: CASSLAGTQYF. The full variable domain, with the rest looked up from reference TRBV11-2 and TRBJ2-3, is EAGVAQSPRYKIIEKRQSVAFWCNPISGHATLYWYQQILGQGPKLLIQFQNNGVVDDSQLPKDRFSAERLKGVDSTLKIQPAKLEDSAVYLCASSLAGTQYFGPGTRLTVL.

This sequence joins TRBV11-3 and TRBJ2-5. This CDR3 region has 15 residues. Germline assignment: CDR1 SGHNT and CDR2 YENEEA. CDR3 sequence: CASSLYRTPQETQYF.

The CDR3 spells CSARAARAPYTF. The genes are TRBV20-1 and TRBJ1-2. This CDR3 has 12 amino acids. In germline, CDR1 is DFQATT, CDR2 SNEGSKA (reference sequence).

The CDR3 spells CASSLRVGKGETQYF. The rearrangement uses TRBV7-8 and TRBJ2-5. This CDR3 spans 15 amino acids. CDR1 and CDR2 from the germline V gene are SGHVS and FQNEAQ.

The chain uses TRBV27 and TRBJ2-7; the TCRdb call, TRBD1, lacks DNA for checking. CDR1 MNHEY and CDR2 SMNVEV come from the germline V gene (reference sequence). CDR3 length equals 16 residues. The CDR3 sequence: CASSLTGGVTSHEQYF.

This chain joins TRBV16 and TRBJ2-5; TCRdb selects TRBD2, and the lack of DNA leaves this call unchecked. This CDR3 comprises 13 residues. CDR1 is KGHSY and CDR2 is FQNENV in the germline V gene. CDR3 in amino acids: CASSQGSVETQYF.

V is TRBV6-1 and J is TRBJ1-5; TCRdb's D call, TRBD1, is unchecked because there is no DNA. Germline CDR1 MNHNS, CDR2 SASEGT. This CDR3 region has 15 residues. The CDR3 protein is CASSVPLRSNQPQHF.

The V and J genes are TRBV24-1 and TRBJ2-2; absent DNA, TCRdb's TRBD1 call cannot be checked. Germline lookup yields CDR1 KGHDR and CDR2 SFDVKD. The CDR3 length is 12 residues. CDR3 region: CASRAGPGELFF.

The chain is built from TRBV20-1 and TRBJ2-2; lacking DNA, the TRBD2 call made by TCRdb goes unchecked. The length of the CDR3 is 16 residues. Germline V CDR1 and CDR2: DFQATT, SNEGSKA (reference sequence). CDR3 in amino acids: CSARDKGTSGTGELFF.

The V and J genes are TRBV29-1 and TRBJ2-1. Germline CDR1 and CDR2: SQVTM and ANQGSEA. The CDR3 contains 12 residues. The CDR3 spells CSVTVNYNEQFF.

V gene TRBV18 combines with J gene TRBJ2-2. The CDR3 is 14 amino acids. Germline CDR1 and CDR2: KGHSH and LQKENI. The CDR3 protein is CASSAATNTGELFF.